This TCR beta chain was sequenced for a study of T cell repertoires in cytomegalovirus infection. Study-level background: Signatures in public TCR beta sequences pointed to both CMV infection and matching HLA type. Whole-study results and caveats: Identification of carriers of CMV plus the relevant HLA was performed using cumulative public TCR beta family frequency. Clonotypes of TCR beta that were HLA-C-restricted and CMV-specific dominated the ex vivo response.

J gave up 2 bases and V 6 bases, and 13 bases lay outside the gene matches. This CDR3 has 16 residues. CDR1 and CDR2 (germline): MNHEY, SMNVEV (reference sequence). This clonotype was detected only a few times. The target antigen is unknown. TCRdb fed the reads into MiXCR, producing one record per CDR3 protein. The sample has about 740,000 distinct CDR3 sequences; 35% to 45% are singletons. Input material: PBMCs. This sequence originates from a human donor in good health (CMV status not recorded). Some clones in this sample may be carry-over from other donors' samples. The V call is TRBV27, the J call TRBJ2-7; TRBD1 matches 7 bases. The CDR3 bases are TGTGCCAGCAGCCGTATCCGACAGGGTGGGACCTACGAGCAGTACTTC. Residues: CASSRIRQGGTYEQYF.